The source of this T cell receptor (beta chain) is a study of T cells in Graves' hyperthyroidism and ophthalmopathy (dated by TCRdb to the late 2010s). Context from the whole study: Peripheral blood samples were taken at initial diagnosis, before any treatment was given. To identify TCR V-J signatures that set the groups apart, the researchers used a discovery cohort of more than 95 patients, made up of roughly 45 with Graves' ophthalmopathy and some 56 with stable Graves' hyperthyroidism. Whether ophthalmopathy could be predicted prospectively was tested in an independent validation cohort made up of about 20 hyperthyroidism patients plus 17 patients who later progressed to ophthalmopathy. The 100 or so discovery patients were divided at random into training and test sets in a 7:3 ratio. The study also compared thyroid tissue and blood T-cell repertoires from a handful of Graves' hyperthyroidism patients. Once sampling was done, hyperthyroidism patients were given methimazole at a starting dose of 30 mg daily, whereas ophthalmopathy patients were given high-dose intravenous methylprednisolone. The paper describes TCR Vbeta CDR3 sequencing of roughly 130 peripheral blood samples, made up of under 50 ophthalmopathy patients, 70 to 80 hyperthyroidism patients and some 17 progressor patients. Results and caveats for the whole study, not just this receptor: In cross-validation, a model built on a 13 V-J signature told ophthalmopathy apart from stable hyperthyroidism with just under 90% sensitivity and approximately 84% specificity, and in testing the same model reached 80%/75%. Sample size was not statistically predetermined, and blinding of investigators to group allocation was not performed. Blood samples also contained most of the expanded thyroid clonotypes (frequency above 0.001), which suggests that blood repertoires may reflect thyroid immune responses. In validation, the model predicted progression to ophthalmopathy a median of 6.5 months before onset, with about 70% sensitivity and about 72% specificity.

Ophthalmopathy patients had moderately to severely active disease, Clinical Activity Score of at least 3, NOSPECS grade of at least 4, and duration under 3 months. Exclusion was applied to patients with uncontrolled infections, other autoimmune diseases, pregnancy or lactation. Clinical symptoms, serum thyroxine and TRAb, thyroid ultrasound, and orbital computed tomography formed the basis for the diagnoses. PBMCs were separated from 10 ml of fresh peripheral blood using Ficoll-Paque density gradient centrifugation. Trizol reagent was used to extract total RNA, and RNA quality was then checked on an Agilent 2100 Bioanalyzer. TCR beta CDR3 regions were amplified from RNA transcripts. A first-round RT-PCR of the TCR CDR3 used the HTBI primer set with the Qiagen OneStep RT-PCR kit. Libraries were constructed in a second round of multiplex PCR, after which size selection and purification were carried out. Paired-end sequencing of the libraries was performed with 100 bp reads on an Illumina HiSeq2000. Regarding the original processing steps: Raw data were processed with SOAPnuke, discarding reads with adapters, uncalled bases, mean Phred below 15, or no exact constant-primer or identifier match. COPE v1.2.5 was used to merge high-quality paired reads, and clonotypes were defined as unique nucleotide sequences. MiTCR v1.1 was used to align clonotypes to the IMGT TRBV, TRBD and TRBJ reference segments. Only V-J combinations with frequency above 0.0001, covering 99.2% of repertoires, were analysed. The TCS score was defined as the ratio of F50 (clonal expansion) to E x V (chaos), calculated using BLOSUM62-based TCRdist between CDR3 peptides within each V-J. Welch's t-statistics and random forest reduced several hundred V-J features to under 15, which were used in a naive Bayes classifier (R e1071). In-frame beta chains were kept once TCRdb had trimmed the public reads at Q25 with fastp and called clones with MiXCR. Entries are consolidated by CDR3 protein sequence, retaining the most common genes and DNA. The V and J calls here are based on TCRdb, not the publication. This sample holds 360,000 or so distinct CDR3 sequences; 13% to 15% were observed only once. The ten largest clones represent about 20% of the sample.

This clonotype was counted ten times or more. Its antigen is unknown. No much larger clone exists at a distance of one base, and base qualities are not known. Taken from cysteine to phenylalanine, the CDR3 has 14 residues. Only the CDR3 DNA stays, 42 bases, in frame from base 1. Deletion took 2 bases off V and 4 bases off J, with a span of 13 bases between the germline ends. Via the germline V gene, CDR1 is SGHDT and CDR2 YYEEEE. Here the chain combines TRBV5-6 and TRBJ2-7; a tentative D match to TRBD1 spans 5 bases. The clonotype was recovered from a woman aged 60-75 years with Graves' ophthalmopathy. Sequencing input: blood. The CDR3 region has the sequence CASSFPGNLYEQYF. The DNA sequence follows: TGTGCCAGCAGCTTCCCAGGGAACCTATACGAGCAGTACTTC.